The 14 T cell receptor beta chains presented below share a single source sample, sequenced in a study of cytomegalovirus exposure and HLA in healthy donors. Primers: 60 Vbeta forward and 13 Jbeta reverse. Clones were sequenced by immunoSEQ multiplex PCR, and TCRdb holds only the in-frame ones, with some missing. Of over 100,000 clones in the sample, roughly 75% are singletons; the top ten hold approximately 1.5%. Source material: PBMCs. These receptors all come from a woman aged 40 to 50 in good health and CMV-seronegative.

The rearrangement uses TRBV6-1 and TRBJ2-3; TRBD1 agrees at 8 bases. Germline CDR1 and CDR2: MNHNS and SASEGT. The ends lost 8 bases at V and 2 bases at J; junction bases unmatched: 9. CDR3 length: 15 residues. DNA of the CDR3: TGTGCCAGCTACTGGGGGGACAGGCTCACAGATACGCAGTATTTT. This gives the protein CASYWGDRLTDTQYF.

J is TRBJ2-3 and V is TRBV5-1; TRBD2 matches at 14 bases. Unmatched junction bases numbered 5, after V lost 6 bases and J lost 2 bases. This CDR3 has 16 residues. Germline V gene sequence: CDR1 SGHRS, CDR2 YFSETQ. The CDR3, as DNA: TGCGCCAGCAATAAGGGACTAGCGGGAGTCACAGATACGCAGTATTTT. It specifies CASNKGLAGVTDTQYF.

As DNA, the CDR3 is TGTGCCAGTAGTCCAAACTACGGAGGGGTTCAAGAGACCCAGTACTTC. Residues: CASSPNYGGVQETQYF. This chain links TRBV19 with TRBJ2-5, with D perhaps TRBD2 (6 bases). CDR1 and CDR2 from the germline V gene are LNHDA and SQIVND (reference sequence). Trimming removed 5 bases from V and 2 bases from J, with 18 bases in between. This CDR3 spans 16 amino acids.

The chain has TRBV27 and TRBJ2-5; D may be TRBD2 (5 bases). The J call may be in error: the DNA end matches TRBJ2-7 better. This CDR3 is built from 14 residues. Germline loops: CDR1 MNHEY, CDR2 SMNVEV (reference sequence). CDR3 coding DNA: TGTGCCAGCAGTTTGGGAGTGCCCTCCTACGAGCAGTACTTC. Amino acid sequence: CASSLGVPSYEQYF.

The chain carries TRBV28 and TRBJ2-7, with 10 nucleotides matching TRBD2. The trim removed 4 bases at V and 5 bases at J, leaving 8 bases unmatched. Per germline, CDR1 MDHEN and CDR2 SYDVKM. CDR3 length equals 15 residues. CDR3 nucleotide sequence: TGTGCCAGCAGTTCCCCCCTAGCGGGAGCTGACGAGCAGTACTTC. Protein sequence: CASSSPLAGADEQYF.

This clone appeared a single time. As DNA, the CDR3 is TGTGCCAGCAGCCTTCCGGGGGACTATGGCTACACCTTC. It translates to CASSLPGDYGYTF. The rearrangement joins TRBV28 to TRBJ1-2, with D possibly matching TRBD1 (5 bases). Trimming shortened V by 6 bases and J by 3 bases, and 11 bases separated the two germline ends. The CDR3 is 13 residues long. Germline assignment: CDR1 MDHEN and CDR2 SYDVKM.

J is TRBJ2-7 and V is TRBV18, with a tentative D call TRBD1 (7 bases). CDR3 length equals 15 residues. Germline assignment: CDR1 KGHSH and CDR2 LQKENI. Trimming stripped 3 bases from V and 4 bases from J, with 16 bases between. CDR3 in amino acids: CASSPQEGAGYEQYF. The CDR3 DNA is TGTGCCAGCTCACCCCAGGAGGGGGCGGGGTACGAGCAGTACTTC.

In this sample, this clone turned up a few times. CDR3 loop: CASSVSSGGSPLHF. In DNA, the CDR3 is TGTGCCAGCAGCGTAAGTTCCGGAGGTTCACCCCTCCACTTT. The rearrangement uses TRBV9 and TRBJ1-6; D gene uncertain. Germline CDR1 SGDLS, CDR2 YYNGEE. The CDR3 loop spans 14 amino acids. Trimming pared 1 base from V and 9 bases from J, leaving 11 bases between.

The chain recombines TRBV19 with TRBJ1-2, with 7 bases identical to TRBD1. Trimming removed 5 bases from V and 8 bases from J; junction bases left unmatched: 11. CDR3 size: 14 residues. The germline CDR1 and CDR2 sequences are LNHDA and SQIVND (reference sequence). DNA for the CDR3: TGTGCCAGTAGTCTCGGGGGACAGACGGGAGGCTACACCTTC. Translating it yields CASSLGGQTGGYTF.

This clone was seen only a few times. The chain employs TRBV5-1 and TRBJ1-5; D is unresolved. Germline V lookup: CDR1 SGHRS, CDR2 YFSETQ. The V gene lost 5 bases and the J gene lost 0 bases, with 12 bases spanning the gap. This CDR3 comprises 15 residues. The CDR3 coding sequence is TGCGCCAGCAGGTTTGGACGGGGTAGCAATCAGCCCCAGCATTTT. Amino acid sequence: CASRFGRGSNQPQHF.

This rearrangement joins TRBV28 to TRBJ2-1; TRBD2 might be the D (6 bases). The ends were cut back, 10 bases at V and 0 bases at J, with 16 bases in the middle. The CDR3 runs to 15 residues. CDR1 and CDR2 from the germline V gene are MDHEN and SYDVKM. The CDR3 bases are TGTGCCACCCGTGAGCGGGCGAGCTCCTACAATGAGCAGTTCTTC. This translates into CATRERASSYNEQFF. Full variable domain (missing parts from reference TRBV28 and TRBJ2-1): DVKVTQSSRYLVKRTGEKVFLECVQDMDHENMFWYRQDPGLGLRLIYFSYDVKMKEKGDIPEGYSVSREKKERFSLILESASTNQTSMYLCATRERASSYNEQFFGPGTRLTVL.

This clone has a handful of counts. The J gene is TRBJ2-2, the V gene TRBV7-2; 8 bases are shared with TRBD1. Losses at the gene ends were 5 bases for V and 4 bases for J; bases not matched to a gene: 6. This CDR3 is 15 amino acids long. In germline, CDR1 is SGHTA, CDR2 FQGNSA. CDR3 loop: CASSTRQGSTGELFF. CDR3 bases: TGTGCCAGCAGCACCAGACAGGGGAGCACCGGGGAGCTGTTTTTT.

This chain uses TRBV4-3 with TRBJ1-2; the D is unclear. Germline V gene data show CDR1 as LGHNA and CDR2 as YSLEER. V was shortened by 0 bases and J by 8 bases, with 13 bases between the two germline ends. CDR3 length: 14 amino acids. The CDR3 region has the DNA TGCGCCAGCAGCCAAGATATAACAGCCGGCGGCTACACCTTC. It translates to CASSQDITAGGYTF.

This rearrangement joins TRBV18 to TRBJ2-3, with TRBD2 identical over 11 bases. The V and J ends lost 2 bases and 11 bases, in that order; junction bases with no gene match: 3. The CDR3 covers 13 residues. The V gene's germline CDR1 is KGHSH and CDR2 LQKENI. CDR3: CASSPTGLAEQYF. The CDR3 coding sequence is TGTGCCAGCTCACCAACGGGACTAGCGGAGCAGTATTTT.